This is a list of T cell receptor beta chains from one sample in a study of Tregs in tolerant kidney transplant recipients. Assay: immunoSEQ multiplex PCR; the TCRdb copy retains only in-frame clones and omits some. The repertoire holds 55,000 to 80,000 clones, with 98% as singletons. The source was Tregs from blood, collected before the transplant. Source of these receptors: a human donor who received a combined kidney and bone marrow transplant. Both conserved end residues are part of each CDR3. The order of the fields is clone size, J gene, D gene, V gene, CDR3 DNA, CDR3 protein. D genes are given only for firm matches. Clone size is not always given. Where it is, it says once, few, many or a class for expanded clones.

NA | TRBJ1-2 | NA | TRBV4-3 | TGCGCCAGCAGCCACCTGGGGCCTCAGAGTGGCTACACCTTC | CASSHLGPQSGYTF
NA | TRBJ1-5 | NA | TRBV7-2 | TGTGCCAGCAGCCCCCCTCGTGGCCCCCAGCATTTT | CASSPPRGPQHF
NA | TRBJ2-6 | NA | TRBV10-3 | TGTGCCATTCGTAGCAGCTCTGGGGCCAACGTCCTGACTTTC | CAIRSSSGANVLTF
NA | TRBJ1-5 | NA | TRBV19 | TGTGCCAGTAGTATAAGCAGGGCCCCTTTTCAGCCCCAGCATTTT | CASSISRAPFQPQHF
once | TRBJ1-1 | TRBD1 | TRBV10-3 | TGTGCCATCAGTGACCGGACAGGGGGCTCTGAAGCTTTCTTT | CAISDRTGGSEAFF
once | TRBJ2-3 | TRBD2 | TRBV5-1 | TGCGCCAGCAGTCAAGCGGGGGGGTCTTCAGATACGCAGTATTTT | CASSQAGGSSDTQYF
NA | TRBJ1-4 | NA | TRBV28 | TGTGCCAGCACCCCGTTTGGGGGGTGGAATGAAAAACTGTTTTTT | CASTPFGGWNEKLFF
NA | TRBJ2-1 | NA | TRBV5-1 | TGCGCCAGCAGCTTCAGCGGAGGGAGCTCCTACAATGAGCAGTTCTTC | CASSFSGGSSYNEQFF
NA | TRBJ2-7 | TRBD2 | TRBV11-1 | TGTGCCAGCAGCTTAGAGCGGGGGAGCTACGAGCAGTACTTC | CASSLERGSYEQYF
once | TRBJ1-4 | TRBD1 | TRBV4-2 | TGTGCCAGCAGCCACGGACAGGGGACGAATGAAAAACTGTTTTTT | CASSHGQGTNEKLFF
NA | TRBJ2-1 | NA | TRBV7-9 | TGTGCCAGCAGCCGCCCCTACCATGAGCAGTTCTTC | CASSRPYHEQFF
NA | TRBJ1-1 | NA | TRBV20-1 | TGCAGTGCTAGCCGGAGGACTGAAGCTTTCTTT | CSASRRTEAFF
once | TRBJ2-5 | NA | TRBV7-9 | TGTGCCAGCAGCTTAATCGGACTCAGTCAAGAGACCCAGTACTTC | CASSLIGLSQETQYF
NA | TRBJ1-1 | TRBD1 | TRBV10-3 | TGTGCCATCAAGGACAGGGGACGGGAGAACACTGAAGCTTTCTTT | CAIKDRGRENTEAFF
NA | TRBJ2-5 | NA | TRBV6-6 | TGTGCCAGCAGACAGGGCGGGGAGACCCAGTACTTC | CASRQGGETQYF
NA | TRBJ1-1 | TRBD1 | TRBV19 | TGTGCCAGTAGAAGACAGGGCGCAGAAGCTTTCTTT | CASRRQGAEAFF
NA | TRBJ1-2 | TRBD1 | TRBV7-9 | TGTGCCAGCAGCCAGATTCAGGGGGCGGGCAACTATGGCTACACCTTC | CASSQIQGAGNYGYTF
NA | TRBJ2-3 | NA | TRBV7-2 | TGTGCCAGCAGCTTCGGAGCATTCACAGATACGCAGTATTTT | CASSFGAFTDTQYF
NA | TRBJ2-1 | TRBD1 | TRBV5-1 | TGCGCCAGCAGCACGGACAGGGGGAGTGAGCAGTTCTTC | CASSTDRGSEQFF
NA | TRBJ2-3 | TRBD2 | TRBV7-9 | TGTGCCAGCAGCCCCCTAGCGGGGAGCACAGATACGCAGTATTTT | CASSPLAGSTDTQYF
NA | TRBJ1-5 | NA | TRBV6-5 | TGTGCCAGCAGCCCTCTATTTAGTAGCAATCAGCCCCAGCATTTT | CASSPLFSSNQPQHF
NA | TRBJ2-3 | NA | TRBV6-5 | TGTGCCAGCAGCCGACACACAAACACAGATACGCAGTATTTT | CASSRHTNTDTQYF
NA | TRBJ2-3 | NA | TRBV5-1 | TGCGCCAGCAGCTTGGTGTCCCCGGCAGATACGCAGTATTTT | CASSLVSPADTQYF
once | TRBJ1-6 | NA | TRBV30 | TGTGCCTGGACGTGGGGTGGGGGCTCACCCCTCCACTTT | CAWTWGGGSPLHF
once | TRBJ2-7 | TRBD2 | TRBV19 | TGTGCCAGTAGTATCTTGGGACGGGGGGGCGAGCAGTACTTC | CASSILGRGGEQYF
NA | TRBJ1-1 | TRBD1 | TRBV4-2 | TGTGCCAGCAGACCCGGACAGGTGAACACTGAAGCTTTCTTT | CASRPGQVNTEAFF
NA | TRBJ2-2 | NA | TRBV7-7 | TGTGCCAGCAGCTTAGGAGAGACCGGGGAGCTGTTTTTT | CASSLGETGELFF
NA | TRBJ2-1 | NA | TRBV7-3 | TGTGCCAGCAGCCCCCTAGCGGACAGCTCCTACAATGAGCAGTTCTTC | CASSPLADSSYNEQFF
once | TRBJ2-3 | TRBD2 | TRBV4-3 | TGCGCCAGCAGCCAAGAAGATCAGCGGGGGGGCGTAGGTACGCAGTATTTT | CASSQEDQRGGVGTQYF
NA | TRBJ1-1 | NA | TRBV10-3 | TGTGCCATCAGTGAGCGGGGAATGAACACTGAAGCTTTCTTT | CAISERGMNTEAFF
NA | TRBJ2-3 | NA | TRBV7-2 | TGTGCCAGCGGGGGCTCAGATACGCAGTATTTT | CASGGSDTQYF
NA | TRBJ2-3 | NA | TRBV7-2 | TGTGCCAGCAGCTTCATCCCGGGGTTAGGGAGCACAGATACGCAGTATTTT | CASSFIPGLGSTDTQYF
NA | TRBJ2-7 | TRBD2 | TRBV5-1 | TGCGCCAGCAGCTTGATAGGACTAGAAGCTTCCGAGCAGTACTTC | CASSLIGLEASEQYF
NA | TRBJ2-2 | NA | TRBV25-1 | TGTGCCAGCAGAATACAGGGTCCCACCGGGGAGCTGTTTTTT | CASRIQGPTGELFF
NA | TRBJ2-1 | TRBD1 | TRBV4-3 | TGCGCCAGCAGCCAAGATAGCAGGGGGAATGAGCAGTTCTTC | CASSQDSRGNEQFF
NA | TRBJ2-7 | TRBD1 | TRBV7-9 | TGTGCCAGCAGCCCATCGGGGACAGGCTCGAACCAGCAGTACTTC | CASSPSGTGSNQQYF
NA | TRBJ1-1 | NA | TRBV6-6 | TGTGCCAGCAGTCCCAGGGTTCATGAGGCTGAAGCTTTCTTT | CASSPRVHEAEAFF
NA | TRBJ2-2 | NA | TRBV7-2 | TGTGCCAGCAGCTTATACAGAACCGGGGAGCTGTTTTTT | CASSLYRTGELFF
NA | TRBJ1-1 | NA | TRBV29-1 | TGCAGCGTCGAAACAGGCCTAAACACTGAAGCTTTCTTT | CSVETGLNTEAFF
NA | TRBJ2-1 | NA | TRBV7-8 | TGTGCCAGCAGCTTATTTGGGCCCGAGCAGTTCTTC | CASSLFGPEQFF
once | TRBJ1-1 | TRBD1 | TRBV18 | TGTGCCAGCTCACTGGGACAGGGGGCTGAAGCTTTCTTT | CASSLGQGAEAFF
NA | TRBJ2-2 | TRBD2 | TRBV7-2 | TGTGCCAGCAGCTTAAGGTCCCTAGCGGGAGCGGTCACCGGGGAGCTGTTTTTT | CASSLRSLAGAVTGELFF
NA | TRBJ2-2 | TRBD1 | TRBV14 | TGTGCCAGCAGCCGTCAGGGGGCATGGACCGGGGAGCTGTTTTTT | CASSRQGAWTGELFF
once | TRBJ1-6 | NA | TRBV7-6 | TGTGCCAGCAGCCAGGGACAAGCCGTTTCACCCCTCCACTTT | CASSQGQAVSPLHF
NA | TRBJ1-1 | TRBD1 | TRBV18 | TGTGCCAGCTCATCGGACAGGGTACGTGAAGCTTTCTTT | CASSSDRVREAFF
NA | TRBJ2-2 | NA | TRBV4-2 | TGTGCCAGCAGCCACCGGGACTCTCTTAACACCGGGGAGCTGTTTTTT | CASSHRDSLNTGELFF
once | TRBJ1-5 | NA | TRBV7-9 | TGTGCCAGCAGCTTTCAAGGGGTTGGGAATCAGCCCCAGCATTTT | CASSFQGVGNQPQHF
NA | TRBJ1-1 | TRBD1 | TRBV6-1 | TGTGCCAGCAGTGCGGGACAGGGTCTTAACACTGAAGCTTTCTTT | CASSAGQGLNTEAFF
NA | TRBJ2-6 | NA | TRBV18 | TGTGCCAGCTCACTTCCTAAGTTTAACTCTGGGGCCAACGTCCTGACTTTC | CASSLPKFNSGANVLTF
NA | TRBJ1-3 | NA | TRBV4-3 | TGCGCCAGCAGCCAAGATTTTGCCAGGGCGTATGGAAACACCATATATTTT | CASSQDFARAYGNTIYF
NA | TRBJ1-2 | TRBD1 | TRBV5-4 | TGTGCCAGCAGCTTGGTGGACAGGGGGCGATTTGGCTACACCTTC | CASSLVDRGRFGYTF
NA | TRBJ1-1 | NA | TRBV6-6 | TGTGCCAGCAGTTACTTTTCCATGAACACTGAAGCTTTCTTT | CASSYFSMNTEAFF
NA | TRBJ1-3 | TRBD1 | TRBV15 | TGTGCCACCGGTCAACAGGGGCCGTCCTTCGGAAACACCATATATTTT | CATGQQGPSFGNTIYF
once | TRBJ2-3 | TRBD2 | TRBV6-6 | TGTGCCAGCAGTTACGAGCGGGGGGGCCGCACAGATACGCAGTATTTT | CASSYERGGRTDTQYF